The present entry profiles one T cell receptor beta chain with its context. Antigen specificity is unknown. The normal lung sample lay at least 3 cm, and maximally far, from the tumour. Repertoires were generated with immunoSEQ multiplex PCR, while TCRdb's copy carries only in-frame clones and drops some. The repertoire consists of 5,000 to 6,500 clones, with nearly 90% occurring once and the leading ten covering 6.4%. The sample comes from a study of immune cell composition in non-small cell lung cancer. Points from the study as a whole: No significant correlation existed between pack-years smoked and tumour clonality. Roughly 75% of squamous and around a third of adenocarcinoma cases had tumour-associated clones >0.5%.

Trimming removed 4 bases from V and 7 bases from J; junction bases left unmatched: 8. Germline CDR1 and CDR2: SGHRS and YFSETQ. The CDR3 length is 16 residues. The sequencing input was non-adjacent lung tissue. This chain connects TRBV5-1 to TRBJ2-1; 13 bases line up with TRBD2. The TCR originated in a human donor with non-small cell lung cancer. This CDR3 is CASSPGLAGFMNEQFF. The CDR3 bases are TGCGCCAGCAGCCCGGGACTAGCGGGGTTTATGAATGAGCAGTTCTTC.